These 6 T cell receptor beta chains were all obtained from the same sample, sequenced in a study of T-cell memory formation after mild COVID-19. TCRdb passed the 5' RACE reads through MiXCR, listing each CDR3 protein once. Of around 300,000 distinct CDR3 sequences listed, around 15% are singletons. The sample was PBMCs or a T cell subset sorted from them (not recorded which). Receptors originate from a man between 18 and 35 years old who had mild COVID-19 (a few samples of this study predate the infection). Cell type and time point are not known.

This clonotype was found many times. The genes are TRBV7-2 and TRBJ2-3, with D perhaps matching TRBD1 (7 bases). V was trimmed by 0 bases and J by 0 bases, leaving 13 bases between them. This CDR3 is built from 17 residues. Germline assignment: CDR1 SGHTA and CDR2 FQGNSA. As DNA, the CDR3 is TGTGCCAGCAGCTTAGCGCGCGGGGACAGAAGCACAGATACGCAGTATTTT. Residues: CASSLARGDRSTDTQYF.

This clonotype has more than one count but fewer than ten. The chain uses TRBV23-1 and TRBJ1-6; a possible D gene is TRBD1 (5 bases). TRBV23-1 is flagged as an ORF with uncertain function. V was trimmed by 2 bases and J by 4 bases, leaving 15 bases between them. The CDR3 length is 17 residues. The CDR3 protein is CASSQLNPRGYNSPLHF. For the CDR3, the DNA is TGCGCCAGCAGTCAACTAAATCCCCGGGGGTATAATTCACCCCTCCACTTT.

This clonotype has ten or more counts. This CDR3 reads CASSLLGLGVSYEQYF. The DNA of the CDR3 is TGTGCCAGCAGCCTCCTAGGACTTGGGGTCTCCTACGAGCAGTACTTC. The chain uses TRBV7-2 and TRBJ2-7; a possible D gene is TRBD2 (5 bases). Germline CDR1 reads SGHTA; CDR2 reads FQGNSA. The CDR3 contains 16 residues. With 5 bases removed from V and 0 bases from J, the gap between germline ends came to 17 bases.

This clonotype was observed a few times. The chain recombines TRBV7-3 with TRBJ2-5; 9 bases agree with TRBD1. Germline loops: CDR1 SGHTA, CDR2 FQGTGA. There are 15 residues in the CDR3. Unmatched junction bases numbered 10, after V lost 6 bases and J lost 5 bases. CDR3 DNA: TGTGCCAGCAGTCCGACAGGGGGTGATCGGGAGACCCAGTACTTC. This gives the protein CASSPTGGDRETQYF.

The chain employs TRBV5-1 and TRBJ2-7; D is possibly TRBD2 (6 bases). The germline V gene has CDR1 SGHRS and CDR2 YFSETQ. Trimming pared 4 bases from V and 4 bases from J, leaving 15 bases between. The CDR3 has 14 residues. The CDR3 region is CASSQPLGGYEQYF. In nucleotides, the CDR3 is TGCGCCAGCAGCCAGCCCCTGGGGGGTTACGAGCAGTACTTC.

The chain uses TRBV28 and TRBJ2-7, with 8 nucleotides matching TRBD1. The V gene end was trimmed by 6 bases and the J gene end by 2 bases; junction bases not matched to a gene: 9. There are 15 residues in the CDR3. Looked up from germline, CDR1 is MDHEN and CDR2 is SYDVKM. The CDR3 coding sequence is TGTGCCAGCAGCCGACCCGGGACAGGCACCTACGAGCAGTACGTC. Its protein product is CASSRPGTGTYEQYV.